A selection of T cell receptor beta chains follows, all from one sample in a study of metastatic and nonmetastatic thyroid tumors. Using MiXCR, TCRdb reanalyzed the PCR reads. This sample has approximately 90,000 clones; roughly 13% occur once, and the top ten carry over 9%. Input material: blood. The source is a female donor with papillary thyroid cancer or a benign thyroid nodule (not recorded which). Some clones in this sample may be carry-over from other donors' samples. Each CDR3 is given with its conserved first and last residue. D genes are given only for firm matches. A clone size is listed for some rows: how often the clone was seen (once, few, many), or a class if it is expanded.

D,J,size,V,DNA,CDR3
.,TRBJ2-7,many,TRBV7-8,TGTGCCAGCAGCTTATCGTACGAGCAGTACTTC,CASSLSYEQYF
.,TRBJ2-5,many,TRBV18,TGTGCCAGCTCACCACCGTCCAGCCAAGAGACCCAGTACTTC,CASSPPSSQETQYF
TRBD1,TRBJ1-4,.,TRBV20-1,TGCAGTGCTAGACCCCGAGGGGCCGGGACAGTTAATGAAAAAATGCTTTTT,CSARPRGAGTVNEKMLF
.,TRBJ2-2,many,TRBV7-8,TGTGCCAGTCTTGCGAACACCGGGGAGCTGTTTTTT,CASLANTGELFF
.,TRBJ2-3,many,TRBV9,TGTGCCAGCAGCGTAGGAGCTACCTCCACGGATACGCAGTATTTT,CASSVGATSTDTQYF
TRBD1,TRBJ1-1,many,TRBV19,TGTGCCAGTAGTATATCTCAGGGGGCATTCGCTGAAGCTTTCTTT,CASSISQGAFAEAFF
TRBD1,TRBJ1-1,many,TRBV19,TGTGCCAGTAGTGCCCCCCAGGGGGGCATCGGCACTGAAGCTTTCTTT,CASSAPQGGIGTEAFF
TRBD2,TRBJ2-1,many,TRBV9,TGTGCCAGCAGCGTAGCTGGGACTAGCGAGCAGTTCTTC,CASSVAGTSEQFF
TRBD1,TRBJ2-6,.,TRBV28,TGTGCCATCAGTTTATCTGACAGGGCTGTGGCCAACGTCCTGACTTTC,CAISLSDRAVANVLTF
.,TRBJ2-7,many,TRBV28,TGTGCCAGCAGTTTCCCCAGGGGTCGTTTCTACGAGCAGTACTTC,CASSFPRGRFYEQYF
TRBD1,TRBJ1-5,many,TRBV2,TGTGCCAGCAGTGGACAGGGGCTCAATCAGCCCCAGCATTTT,CASSGQGLNQPQHF
.,TRBJ1-4,many,TRBV6-1,TGTGCCAGCAGGATTATGTCGGCCGCTGAAAAACTGTTTTTT,CASRIMSAAEKLFF
TRBD1,TRBJ2-4,many,TRBV10-3,TGTGCCATCAGTGACCAAACAGGGGTCTTCACCAAAAACATTCAGTACTTC,CAISDQTGVFTKNIQYF
.,TRBJ1-2,many,TRBV28,TGTGCCAGCAGTTTATCGCCTGACACTAACTATGGCTACACCTTC,CASSLSPDTNYGYTF
.,TRBJ2-1,many,TRBV5-1,TGCGCCAGCGGGACCGGGACTGGAACGCGCAATGAGCAGTTCTTC,CASGTGTGTRNEQFF
TRBD2,TRBJ2-1,many,TRBV7-9,TGTGCCAGCAGCTTAGTGGGGCTAGCGGGATCCTACAATGAGCAGTTCTTC,CASSLVGLAGSYNEQFF
.,TRBJ1-5,few,TRBV6-2/TRBV6-3,TGTGCCAGCAGTAACGGGGACGTCCCCCATCCCCATCATTTT,CASSNGDVPHPHHF
.,TRBJ1-6,.,TRBV28,TGTGCCAGCAGTTTTTGGGGAAACAATTCACCCCTCCACTTT,CASSFWGNNSPLHF
TRBD1,TRBJ1-1,many,TRBV7-7,TGTGCTAGCAGCTTTAACAGGGGTATTAACACTGAAGCTTTCTTT,CASSFNRGINTEAFF
.,TRBJ1-4,.,TRBV13,TGTGCCAGCAGCCATTCAGGGCAGAGCAATGAAAAACTGTTTTTT,CASSHSGQSNEKLFF
.,TRBJ2-5,.,TRBV28,TGTGCCAGCAGCTCCTGGACTCTACAAGATACCCAGTACTTC,CASSSWTLQDTQYF
.,TRBJ1-5,many,TRBV27,TGTGCCAGCAGTTTAGATGGGGGGCATGGCTATCGGCCCCAGCATTTT,CASSLDGGHGYRPQHF
TRBD1,TRBJ1-4,many,TRBV7-2,TGTGCCAGCAGCCCTAGACAGGGGTCCGGTGAAAAACTGTTTTTT,CASSPRQGSGEKLFF
.,TRBJ1-1,many,TRBV5-6,TGTGCCAGCAGCTTGAGAGACAAGAACACTGAAGCTTTCTTT,CASSLRDKNTEAFF
.,TRBJ1-3,many,TRBV19,TGTGCCAGTAGCGACAGCCTGAGCTCTGGAAACACCATATATTTT,CASSDSLSSGNTIYF
.,TRBJ2-1,many,TRBV7-8,TGTGCCAGCAGCACGGGCGGCCTAAGGGCCTACAATGAGCAGTTCTTC,CASSTGGLRAYNEQFF
TRBD1,TRBJ2-7,many,TRBV27,TGTGCCAGCAGGAAACTCGGACAGGGGGCGGCCTACGAGCAGTACTTC,CASRKLGQGAAYEQYF
TRBD1,TRBJ1-4,many,TRBV4-1,TGCGCCAGCAGCCAAGTTCGGCAGGACAGGATTAATGAAAAACTGTTTTTT,CASSQVRQDRINEKLFF
TRBD2,TRBJ2-2,few,TRBV28,TGTGCCAGCAGTTTGATTGGGACTAGCGGGACCGGGGAGCTGTTTTTT,CASSLIGTSGTGELFF
.,TRBJ1-1,.,TRBV2,TGTGCCAGCAGAAAGACAGGAGGCTCTGAAGCTTTCTTT,CASRKTGGSEAFF
.,TRBJ1-6,many,TRBV11-2,TGTGCCAGCAGTTTTGGGGGGGGGACCTATAATTCACCCCTCCACTTT,CASSFGGGTYNSPLHF